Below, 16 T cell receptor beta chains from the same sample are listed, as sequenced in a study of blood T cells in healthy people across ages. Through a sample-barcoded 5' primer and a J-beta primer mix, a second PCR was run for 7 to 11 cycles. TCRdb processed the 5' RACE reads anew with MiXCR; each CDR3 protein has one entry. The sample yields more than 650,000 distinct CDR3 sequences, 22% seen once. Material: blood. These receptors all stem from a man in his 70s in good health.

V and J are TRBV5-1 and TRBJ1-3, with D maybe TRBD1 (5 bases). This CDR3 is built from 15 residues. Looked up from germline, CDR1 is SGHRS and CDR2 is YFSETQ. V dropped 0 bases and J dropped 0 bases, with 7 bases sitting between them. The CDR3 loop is CASSLGTFSGNTIYF. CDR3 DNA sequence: TGCGCCAGCAGCTTGGGGACATTCTCTGGAAACACCATATATTTT.

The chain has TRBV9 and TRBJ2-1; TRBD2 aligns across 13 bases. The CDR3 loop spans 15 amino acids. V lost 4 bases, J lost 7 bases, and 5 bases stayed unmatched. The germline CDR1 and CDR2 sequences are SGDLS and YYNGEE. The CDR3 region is CASSPLAGGWNEQFF. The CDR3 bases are TGTGCCAGCAGCCCACTAGCGGGAGGGTGGAATGAGCAGTTCTTC.

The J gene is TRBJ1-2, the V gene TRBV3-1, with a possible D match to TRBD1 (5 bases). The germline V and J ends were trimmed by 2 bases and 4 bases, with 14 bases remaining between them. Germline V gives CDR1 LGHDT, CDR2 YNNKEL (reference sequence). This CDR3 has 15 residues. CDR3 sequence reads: CASSQFGGNLYGYTF. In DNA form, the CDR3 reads TGTGCCAGCAGCCAATTCGGGGGGAACCTCTATGGCTACACCTTC.

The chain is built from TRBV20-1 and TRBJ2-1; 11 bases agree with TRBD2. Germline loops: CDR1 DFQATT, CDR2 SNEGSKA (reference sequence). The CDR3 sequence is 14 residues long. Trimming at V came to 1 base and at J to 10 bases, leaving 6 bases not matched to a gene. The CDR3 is CSARVSGRAREQFF. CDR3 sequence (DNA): TGCAGTGCTAGAGTTAGCGGGAGGGCCCGGGAGCAGTTCTTC.

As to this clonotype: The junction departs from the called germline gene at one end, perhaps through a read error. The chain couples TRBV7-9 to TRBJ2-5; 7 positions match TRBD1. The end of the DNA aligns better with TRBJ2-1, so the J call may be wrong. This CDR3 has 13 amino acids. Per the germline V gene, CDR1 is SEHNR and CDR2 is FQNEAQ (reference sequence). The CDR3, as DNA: TGTGCCAACAGCTTAGGGGACAGCGATGAGCAGTTCTTC. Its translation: CANSLGDSDEQFF.

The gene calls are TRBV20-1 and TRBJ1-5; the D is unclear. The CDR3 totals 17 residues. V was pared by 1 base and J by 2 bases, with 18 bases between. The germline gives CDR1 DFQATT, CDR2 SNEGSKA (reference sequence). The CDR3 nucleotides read TGCAGTGCTAGAGTTAGGGCAGGCCCTAGTGGCAATCAGCCCCAGCATTTT. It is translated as CSARVRAGPSGNQPQHF.

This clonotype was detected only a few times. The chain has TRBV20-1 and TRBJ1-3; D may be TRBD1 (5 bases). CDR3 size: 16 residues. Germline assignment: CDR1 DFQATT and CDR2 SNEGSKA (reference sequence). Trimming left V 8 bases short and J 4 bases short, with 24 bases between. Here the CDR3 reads CSCRDPQSVGGNTIYF. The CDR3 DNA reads TGCAGTTGTAGGGACCCCCAATCAGTGGGAGGAAACACCATATATTTT.

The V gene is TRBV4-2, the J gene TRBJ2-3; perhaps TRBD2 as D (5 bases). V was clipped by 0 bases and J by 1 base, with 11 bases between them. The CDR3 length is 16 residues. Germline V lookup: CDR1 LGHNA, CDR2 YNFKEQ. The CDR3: CASSQDKNGGTDTQYF. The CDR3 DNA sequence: TGTGCCAGCAGCCAAGACAAAAACGGGGGCACAGATACGCAGTATTTT.

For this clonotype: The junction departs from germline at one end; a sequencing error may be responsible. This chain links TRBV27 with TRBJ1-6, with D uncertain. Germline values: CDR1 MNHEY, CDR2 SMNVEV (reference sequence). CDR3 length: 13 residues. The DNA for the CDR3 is TGTGTCAGCAGTAAGACCCGTAATTCACCCCTCCACTTT. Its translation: CVSSKTRNSPLHF.

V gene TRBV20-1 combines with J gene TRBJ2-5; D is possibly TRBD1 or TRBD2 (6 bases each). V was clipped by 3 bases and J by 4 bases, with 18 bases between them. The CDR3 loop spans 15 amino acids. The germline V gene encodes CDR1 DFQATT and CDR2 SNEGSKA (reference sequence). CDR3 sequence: CSARIPGARSETQYF. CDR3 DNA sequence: TGCAGTGCTAGGATACCGGGGGCCCGTTCAGAGACCCAGTACTTC.

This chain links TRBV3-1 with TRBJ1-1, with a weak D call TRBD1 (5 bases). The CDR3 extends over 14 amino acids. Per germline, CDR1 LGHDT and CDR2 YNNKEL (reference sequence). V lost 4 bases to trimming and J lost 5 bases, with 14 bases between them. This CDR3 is CASSRGEVRTEAFF. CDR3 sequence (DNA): TGTGCCAGCAGCCGGGGGGAAGTAAGGACTGAAGCTTTCTTT.

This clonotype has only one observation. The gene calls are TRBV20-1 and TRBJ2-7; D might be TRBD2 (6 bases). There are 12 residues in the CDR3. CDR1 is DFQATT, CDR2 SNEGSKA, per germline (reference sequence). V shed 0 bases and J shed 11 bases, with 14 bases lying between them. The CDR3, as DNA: TGCAGTGCTAGAGAGGGGGGTGGGACGGAGTACTTC. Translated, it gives CSAREGGGTEYF.

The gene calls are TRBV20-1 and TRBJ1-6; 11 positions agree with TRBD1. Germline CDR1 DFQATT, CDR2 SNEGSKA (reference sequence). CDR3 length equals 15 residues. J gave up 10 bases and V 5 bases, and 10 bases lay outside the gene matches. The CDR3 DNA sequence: TGCAGTGCTCCCAAGGCGGGACAGGGGGAGTCACCCCTCCACTTT. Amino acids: CSAPKAGQGESPLHF.

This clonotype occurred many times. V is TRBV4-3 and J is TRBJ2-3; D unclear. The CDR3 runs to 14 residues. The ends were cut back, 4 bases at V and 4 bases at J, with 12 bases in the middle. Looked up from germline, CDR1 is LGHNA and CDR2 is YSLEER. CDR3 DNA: TGCGCCAGCAGCCTCAGTACATCCCCAGATACGCAGTATTTT. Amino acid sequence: CASSLSTSPDTQYF.

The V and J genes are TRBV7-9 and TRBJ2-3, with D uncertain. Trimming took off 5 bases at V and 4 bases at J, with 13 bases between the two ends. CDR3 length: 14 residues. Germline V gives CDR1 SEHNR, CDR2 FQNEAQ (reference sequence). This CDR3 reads CASSRAFPADTQYF. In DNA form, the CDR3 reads TGTGCCAGCAGCCGGGCCTTCCCCGCAGATACGCAGTATTTT.

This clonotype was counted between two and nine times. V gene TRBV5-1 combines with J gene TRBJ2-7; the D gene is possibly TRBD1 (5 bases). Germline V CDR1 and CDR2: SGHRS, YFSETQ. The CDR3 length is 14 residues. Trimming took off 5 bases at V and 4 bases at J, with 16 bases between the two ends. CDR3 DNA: TGCGCCAGCAGGATTAGGGGTGAGGTGTACGAGCAGTACTTC. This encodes CASRIRGEVYEQYF.